Described below is a single TCR beta chain sequence and its context. A sample-barcoded 5' primer and a J-beta primer mix were used in a second PCR of roughly 6 to 12 cycles. TCRdb redid the calling of the 5' RACE reads with MiXCR, one entry per CDR3 protein. This sample carries around 500,000 distinct CDR3 sequences, around 27% of them seen once, and the ten largest clones take about 3.3%. The CDR3 covers 15 residues. Per germline, CDR1 SSHAT and CDR2 FNYEAQ (reference sequence). V shed 1 base and J shed 4 bases, with 13 bases lying between them. The data derive from a study of blood T cells in healthy people across ages. Healthy Russian Caucasian donors spanned ages about 6 to 100 years. A further study also used this sample, focusing on T cells of mothers and their children. That study adds: In this cohort, donors were three healthy Caucasian mothers plus their six children. Related mother and child pairs showed slightly greater overlap (not significant) than unrelated pairs did.

Sequencing was done on a sample of blood. V gene TRBV7-7 combines with J gene TRBJ2-5, with D possibly being TRBD2 (6 bases). This TCR came from a boy younger than 10 in good health. The CDR3 region is CASSLEWGDGETQYF. For the CDR3, the DNA is TGTGCCAGCAGCTTAGAATGGGGGGATGGAGAGACCCAGTACTTC.